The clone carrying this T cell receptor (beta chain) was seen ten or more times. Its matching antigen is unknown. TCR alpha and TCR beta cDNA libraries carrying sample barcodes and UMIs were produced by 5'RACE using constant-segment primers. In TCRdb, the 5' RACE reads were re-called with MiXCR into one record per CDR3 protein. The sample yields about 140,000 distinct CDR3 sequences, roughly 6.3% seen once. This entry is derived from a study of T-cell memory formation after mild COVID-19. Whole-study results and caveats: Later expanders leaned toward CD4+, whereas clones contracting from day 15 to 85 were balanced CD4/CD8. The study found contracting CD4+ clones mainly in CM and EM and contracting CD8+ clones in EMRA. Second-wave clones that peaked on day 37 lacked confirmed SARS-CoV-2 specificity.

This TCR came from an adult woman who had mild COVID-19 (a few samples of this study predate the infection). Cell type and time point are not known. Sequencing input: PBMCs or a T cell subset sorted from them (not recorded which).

The CDR3 nucleotides are TGCGCCAGCAGCATACAGTCTTCTAACTATGGCTACACCTTC. Encoded protein: CASSIQSSNYGYTF. The rearrangement links TRBV5-1 to TRBJ1-2, with no clear D. The CDR3 runs 14 residues. The germline V gene encodes CDR1 SGHRS and CDR2 YFSETQ. Trimming pared 4 bases from V and 0 bases from J, leaving 10 bases between.